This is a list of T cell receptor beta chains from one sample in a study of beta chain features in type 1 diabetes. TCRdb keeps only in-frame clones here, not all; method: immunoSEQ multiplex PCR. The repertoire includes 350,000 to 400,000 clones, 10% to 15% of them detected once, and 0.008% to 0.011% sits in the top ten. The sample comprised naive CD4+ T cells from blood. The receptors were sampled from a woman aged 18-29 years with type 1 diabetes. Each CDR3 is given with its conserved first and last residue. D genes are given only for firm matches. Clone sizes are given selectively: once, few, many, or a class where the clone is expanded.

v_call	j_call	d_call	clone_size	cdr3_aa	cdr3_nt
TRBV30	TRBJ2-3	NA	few	CAWSPSDTQYF	TGTGCCTGGAGTCCTTCAGATACGCAGTATTTT
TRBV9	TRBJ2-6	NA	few	CASRGLGANVLTF	TGTGCCAGCAGGGGGCTTGGGGCCAACGTCCTGACTTTC
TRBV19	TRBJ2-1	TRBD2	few	CASSIGLAGAEQFF	TGTGCCAGTAGTATAGGACTAGCTGGGGCTGAGCAGTTCTTC
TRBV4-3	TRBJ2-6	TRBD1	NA	CASSHFQGANSGANVLTF	TGCGCCAGCAGCCACTTTCAGGGGGCGAACTCTGGGGCCAACGTCCTGACTTTC
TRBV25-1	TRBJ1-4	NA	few	CASSERRLGEKLFF	TGTGCCAGCAGTGAACGCCGACTTGGGGAAAAACTGTTTTTT
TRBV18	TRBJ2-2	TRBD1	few	CASSPNEGAANTGELFF	TGTGCCAGCTCACCAAATGAGGGGGCAGCGAACACCGGGGAGCTGTTTTTT
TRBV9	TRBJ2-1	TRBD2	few	CASRPLAGRFSYNEQFF	TGTGCCAGCAGACCACTAGCGGGACGATTCTCCTACAATGAGCAGTTCTTC
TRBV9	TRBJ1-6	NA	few	CAYKTGVRDGKLNSPLHF	TGTGCCTACAAAACCGGGGTGCGGGACGGGAAGCTTAATTCACCCCTCCACTTT
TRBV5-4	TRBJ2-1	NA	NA	CASSLAWGAYNEQFF	TGTGCCAGCAGCTTGGCCTGGGGGGCCTACAATGAGCAGTTCTTC
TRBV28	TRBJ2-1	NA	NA	CASSYLLRKGISYNEQFF	TGTGCCAGCAGCTATCTCCTTCGGAAGGGGATCTCCTACAATGAGCAGTTCTTC
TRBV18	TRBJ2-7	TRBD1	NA	CASSPDRVEQYF	TGTGCCAGCTCACCCGACAGGGTCGAGCAGTACTTC
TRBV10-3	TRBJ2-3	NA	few	CAIGAVDTQYF	TGTGCCATCGGCGCGGTAGATACGCAGTATTTT
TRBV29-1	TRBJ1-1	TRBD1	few	CSVGIHRGEAFF	TGCAGCGTTGGTATTCACAGGGGTGAAGCTTTCTTT
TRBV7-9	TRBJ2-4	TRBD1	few	CAVGGGKNIQYF	TGTGCCGTAGGGGGCGGGAAAAACATTCAGTACTTC
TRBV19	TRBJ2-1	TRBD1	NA	CASSSRGQGLPAYNEQFF	TGTGCCAGTAGTTCACGGGGACAGGGGCTGCCGGCCTACAATGAGCAGTTCTTC
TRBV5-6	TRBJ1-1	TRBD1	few	CASSVPGQGMIAFF	TGTGCCAGCAGCGTTCCGGGACAGGGGATGATTGCTTTCTTT
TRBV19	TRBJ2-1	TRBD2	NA	CASRDGGANEQFF	TGTGCCAGCCGCGACGGGGGGGCAAATGAGCAGTTCTTC
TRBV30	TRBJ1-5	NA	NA	CAWGQSYQPQHF	TGTGCCTGGGGACAGAGCTATCAGCCCCAGCATTTT
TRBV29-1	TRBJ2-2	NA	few	CSVEGLTTGELFF	TGCAGCGTTGAAGGACTTACTACCGGGGAGCTGTTTTTT
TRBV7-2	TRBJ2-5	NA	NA	CASSLASQETQYF	TGTGCCAGCAGCTTAGCGAGTCAAGAGACCCAGTACTTC
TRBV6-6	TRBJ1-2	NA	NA	CASSYSPRTTNYGYTF	TGTGCCAGCAGTTACTCACCGCGAACGACTAACTATGGCTACACCTTC
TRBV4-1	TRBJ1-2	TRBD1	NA	CASSQGRIQGARGYTF	TGCGCCAGCAGCCAGGGGAGGATTCAGGGGGCGCGAGGCTACACCTTC
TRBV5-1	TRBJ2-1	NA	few	CASSLAQAEYNEQFF	TGCGCCAGCAGCTTGGCCCAGGCTGAATACAATGAGCAGTTCTTC
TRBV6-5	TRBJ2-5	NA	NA	CASSFGTGGQTQYF	TGTGCCAGCAGTTTCGGGACTGGGGGACAGACCCAGTACTTC
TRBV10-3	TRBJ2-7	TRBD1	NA	CAISEGQGPFEQYF	TGTGCCATCAGTGAGGGACAGGGTCCGTTCGAGCAGTACTTC
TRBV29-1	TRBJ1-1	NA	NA	CSVEGQMNTEAFF	TGCAGCGTTGAAGGGCAGATGAACACTGAAGCTTTCTTT
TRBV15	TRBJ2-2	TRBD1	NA	CATSRGSGGGTGELFF	TGTGCCACCAGCAGAGGATCAGGGGGCGGAACCGGGGAGCTGTTTTTT
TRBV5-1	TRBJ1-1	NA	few	CASSLTNPPGTEAFF	TGCGCCAGCAGCTTAACAAATCCTCCGGGAACTGAAGCTTTCTTT
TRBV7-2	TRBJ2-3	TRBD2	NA	CASSSSGVHTDTQYF	TGTGCCAGCAGCTCTAGCGGGGTACACACAGATACGCAGTATTTT
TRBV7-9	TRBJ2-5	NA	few	CASSLAGAQETQYF	TGTGCCAGCAGCTTAGCGGGAGCCCAAGAGACCCAGTACTTC
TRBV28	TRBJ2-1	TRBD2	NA	CASIPGGGPNNEQFF	TGTGCCAGCATACCCGGGGGAGGGCCTAACAATGAGCAGTTCTTC
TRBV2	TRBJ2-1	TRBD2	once	CASGGGLAPTNEQFF	TGTGCCAGCGGGGGGGGACTAGCGCCTACCAATGAGCAGTTCTTC
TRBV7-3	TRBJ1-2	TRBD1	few	CASSLTGGMGGYTF	TGTGCCAGCAGCTTAACAGGGGGCATGGGCGGCTACACCTTC
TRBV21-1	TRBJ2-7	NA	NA	CASSTNDPGSISSYEQYF	TGTGCCAGCAGCACTAACGATCCGGGGTCCATAAGCTCCTACGAGCAGTACTTC
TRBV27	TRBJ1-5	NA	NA	CASSPWPWNQPQHF	TGTGCCAGCAGTCCTTGGCCGTGGAATCAGCCCCAGCATTTT
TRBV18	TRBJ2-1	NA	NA	CASSYTPGSGYNEQFF	TGTGCCAGCTCTTACACCCCGGGTAGCGGATACAATGAGCAGTTCTTC
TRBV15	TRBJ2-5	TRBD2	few	CATRPQLAGSQETQYF	TGTGCCACCAGACCCCAACTAGCGGGAAGCCAAGAGACCCAGTACTTC
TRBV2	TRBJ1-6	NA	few	CASSASHSNSPLHF	TGTGCCAGCAGTGCCTCACACAGCAATTCACCCCTCCACTTT
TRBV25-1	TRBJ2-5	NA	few	CASSDAGKETQYF	TGTGCCAGCAGTGACGCAGGGAAAGAGACCCAGTACTTC
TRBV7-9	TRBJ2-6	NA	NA	CASSLEFSGANVLTF	TGTGCCAGCAGCTTGGAGTTCTCTGGGGCCAACGTCCTGACTTTC
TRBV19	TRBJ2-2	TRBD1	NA	CASRRQGNTGELFF	TGTGCCAGTAGGAGACAGGGTAACACCGGGGAGCTGTTTTTT
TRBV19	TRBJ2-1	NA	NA	CASRTLVNEQFF	TGTGCCAGTAGGACACTAGTTAATGAGCAGTTCTTC
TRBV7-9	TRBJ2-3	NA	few	CASSSLSSADTQYF	TGTGCCAGCAGCTCCCTTTCTAGTGCAGATACGCAGTATTTT
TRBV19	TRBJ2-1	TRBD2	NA	CASRTSSYNEQFF	TGTGCCAGCCGGACTAGCTCCTACAATGAGCAGTTCTTC
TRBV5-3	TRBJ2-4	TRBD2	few	CARTTTSEAKNIQYF	TGTGCCAGAACGACAACTAGCGAAGCCAAAAACATTCAGTACTTC
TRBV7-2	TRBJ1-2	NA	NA	CASSSGRVDYGYTF	TGTGCCAGCAGCTCGGGCAGGGTTGACTATGGCTACACCTTC
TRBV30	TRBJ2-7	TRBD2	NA	CAWGGAGRYEQYF	TGTGCCTGGGGGGGAGCGGGACGCTACGAGCAGTACTTC
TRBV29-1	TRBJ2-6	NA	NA	CSALAGVNSGANVLTF	TGCAGCGCCCTGGCAGGGGTCAACTCTGGGGCCAACGTCCTGACTTTC
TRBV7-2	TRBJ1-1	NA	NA	CASSAGRPSEAFF	TGTGCCAGCAGCGCGGGACGGCCCTCTGAAGCTTTCTTT
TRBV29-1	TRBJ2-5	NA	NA	CSVAPTTGSETQYF	TGCAGCGTTGCCCCAACAACAGGGTCAGAGACCCAGTACTTC
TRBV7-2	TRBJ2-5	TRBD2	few	CASSQRGDQETQYF	TGTGCCAGCAGCCAGCGGGGGGATCAAGAGACCCAGTACTTC
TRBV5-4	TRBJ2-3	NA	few	CASSFRGTLTDTQYF	TGTGCCAGCAGCTTTCGGGGTACCCTCACAGATACGCAGTATTTT
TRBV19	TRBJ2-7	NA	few	CASRRQQGNYEQYF	TGTGCCAGTAGACGTCAACAGGGCAATTACGAGCAGTACTTC
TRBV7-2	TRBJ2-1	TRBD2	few	CASTLGLAGAGEQFF	TGTGCCAGCACCCTGGGGCTAGCGGGGGCGGGTGAGCAGTTCTTC
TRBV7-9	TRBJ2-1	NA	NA	CASSPLGLMEQFF	TGTGCCAGCAGCCCTTTGGGCCTGATGGAGCAGTTCTTC